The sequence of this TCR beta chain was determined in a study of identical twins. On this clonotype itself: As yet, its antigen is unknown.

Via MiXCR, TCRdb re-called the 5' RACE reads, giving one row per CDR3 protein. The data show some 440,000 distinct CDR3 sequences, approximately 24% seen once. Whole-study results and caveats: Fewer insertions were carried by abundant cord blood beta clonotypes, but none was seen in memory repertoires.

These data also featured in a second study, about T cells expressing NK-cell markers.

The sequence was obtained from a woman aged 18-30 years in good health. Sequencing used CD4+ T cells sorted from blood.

In nucleotides, the CDR3 is TGTGCCAGCAGCCCCACCCAGGGGGTCCAAGAGACCCAGTACTTC. Protein product: CASSPTQGVQETQYF. J is TRBJ2-5 and V is TRBV3-1; TRBD1 matches 7 bases. Germline V gene lookup returns CDR1 LGHDT and CDR2 YNNKEL (reference sequence). Losses at the gene ends were 4 bases for V and 1 base for J; bases not matched to a gene: 6. This CDR3 region has 15 residues.